Presented here are 20 T cell receptor beta chains from one specimen sequenced in a study of shared clonotypes between healthy human individuals (dated by TCRdb to the early 2020s). Receptors were amplified or captured by the immunoSEQ multiplex PCR assay. TCRdb took this table from immuneACCESS and kept in-frame rearrangements with V and J called. Such tables lack part of the clones; where checked against another copy, unresolved V genes explain under half of the gap, and the rest is unexplained. In all, the sample holds about 2.3 million clones, and approximately 93% of those were seen once. The top ten hold about 0.41% of the sample. Material for sequencing was naive CD4+ T cells from PBMCs. This specimen's cell subset or site label, interpreted: CD45RA+ positively selected. The receptors were gathered from a young man in good health. Some clones in this sample may be carry-over from other donors' samples.

The chain couples TRBV5-1 to TRBJ1-2; D is perhaps TRBD1 (5 bases). Trimming cost V 3 bases and J 5 bases, with 14 bases left between them. Germline V lookup: CDR1 SGHRS, CDR2 YFSETQ. This CDR3 comprises 14 residues. The CDR3 region has the DNA TGCGCCAGCAGCTATGCCGACGGGGGGTATGGCTACACCTTC. It specifies CASSYADGGYGYTF.

This rearrangement joins TRBV9 to TRBJ2-3, with D perhaps matching TRBD2 (6 bases). This CDR3 region has 16 residues. Germline assignment: CDR1 SGDLS and CDR2 YYNGEE. Trimming cost V 0 bases and J 1 base, with 12 bases left between them. CDR3 sequence (DNA): TGTGCCAGCAGCGTAGTGGAGGGTAGGGGCACAGATACGCAGTATTTT. It codes for CASSVVEGRGTDTQYF.

The chain combines TRBV5-1 with TRBJ1-1; no reliable D call. The germline gives CDR1 SGHRS, CDR2 YFSETQ. The CDR3 has 15 amino acids. Trimming took 1 base from V and 3 from J, leaving 13 bases between them. CDR3 bases: TGCGCCAGCAGCTTGCTCCAGGTAATGGACACTGAAGCTTTCTTT. This codes for CASSLLQVMDTEAFF. The full variable domain, in which reference TRBV5-1 and TRBJ1-1 provide the parts outside the CDR3, is KAGVTQTPRYLIKTRGQQVTLSCSPISGHRSVSWYQQTPGQGLQFLFEYFSETQRNKGNFPGRFSGRQFSNSRSEMNVSTLELGDSALYLCASSLLQVMDTEAFFGQGTRLTVV.

V gene TRBV7-3 combines with J gene TRBJ2-3; D not resolved. CDR3 length equals 16 residues. Per the germline V gene, CDR1 is SGHTA and CDR2 is FQGTGA. V was shortened by 6 bases and J by 1 base, with 17 bases between the two germline ends. CDR3 sequence (DNA): TGTGCCAGCAGTTATAACAGAGGTCGCGGCACAGATACGCAGTATTTT. It translates to CASSYNRGRGTDTQYF.

This clone was observed once. The gene calls are TRBV28 and TRBJ1-1; D gene unclear. The CDR3 runs to 11 residues. Trimming left V 6 bases short and J 7 bases short, with 9 bases between. Looked up from germline, CDR1 is MDHEN and CDR2 is SYDVKM. CDR3 coding DNA: TGTGCCAGCAGACTAGGTGGTGAAGCTTTCTTT. Translation gives CASRLGGEAFF.

Regarding this clone: This CDR3 is also generated by other DNA sequences in the sample. The genes are TRBV18 and TRBJ2-5, with 8 bases that match TRBD1. V lost 3 bases, J lost 5 bases, and 8 bases stayed unmatched. Germline assignment: CDR1 KGHSH and CDR2 LQKENI. This CDR3 comprises 15 residues. CDR3 in amino acids: CASSPGTGAGETQYF. The CDR3 coding sequence is TGTGCCAGCTCACCGGGGACAGGTGCAGGGGAGACCCAGTACTTC.

The CDR3 sequence: CASSAPGTGNTGELFF. CDR3 coding DNA: TGCGCCAGCAGCGCCCCCGGGACAGGGAACACCGGGGAGCTGTTTTTT. This chain joins TRBV5-1 and TRBJ2-2, with 8 bases that match TRBD1. CDR3 length: 16 residues. CDR1 and CDR2 (germline): SGHRS, YFSETQ. Trimming removed 4 bases from V and 1 base from J; junction bases left unmatched: 6.

Points on this clone: Other DNA sequences in this specimen translate into the identical CDR3. J is TRBJ2-3 and V is TRBV5-4; the D is unclear. V lost 0 bases to trimming and J lost 1 base, with 9 bases between them. Germline V gene lookup returns CDR1 SGHNT and CDR2 YYREEE (reference sequence). This CDR3 is 15 amino acids long. The CDR3 here is CASSLGGSGTDTQYF. CDR3 sequence (DNA): TGTGCCAGCAGCTTGGGTGGGTCGGGCACAGATACGCAGTATTTT.

The genes are TRBV7-3 and TRBJ2-3; D remains unclear. V lost 1 base to trimming and J lost 4 bases, with 9 bases between them. Germline CDR1 and CDR2: SGHTA and FQGTGA. The CDR3 has 14 amino acids. DNA of the CDR3: TGTGCCAGCAGCTTAAAAGGGTTGCCAGATACGCAGTATTTT. It codes for CASSLKGLPDTQYF.

The V call is TRBV27, the J call TRBJ2-2; 13 bases are shared with TRBD2. Germline CDR1 and CDR2: MNHEY and SMNVEV (reference sequence). J was trimmed by 5 bases and V by 6 bases; bases with no gene match: 9. The length of the CDR3 is 17 residues. CDR3 coding DNA: TGTGCCAGCAGCCGAAGGACTAGCGGGAGAACGACCGGGGAGCTGTTTTTT. As protein: CASSRRTSGRTTGELFF.

The chain uses TRBV19 and TRBJ2-7; 7 bases fit TRBD1. After removal of 5 bases from V and 6 bases from J, the junction contained 10 bases not matched to a gene. The CDR3 has 14 residues. Germline V gives CDR1 LNHDA, CDR2 SQIVND (reference sequence). CDR3 coding DNA: TGTGCCAGTAGTGCAACAGGGGTTCCCTCCGAGCAGTACTTC. As protein: CASSATGVPSEQYF.

This clone was seen a few times. The chain uses TRBV29-1 and TRBJ2-3; D gene unclear. Trimming took off 3 bases at V and 0 bases at J, with 13 bases between the two ends. CDR3 length equals 15 residues. Germline CDR1 is SQVTM and CDR2 is ANQGSEA. The CDR3 DNA follows: TGCAGCGTTGAGATCCTCGGGCTTAGCACAGATACGCAGTATTTT. It translates to CSVEILGLSTDTQYF.

The V gene is TRBV28, the J gene TRBJ2-3; TRBD1 might be the D (5 bases). CDR1 is MDHEN and CDR2 is SYDVKM in the germline V gene. The CDR3 sequence is 14 residues long. The CDR3 DNA sequence: TGTGCTACTCACTCCCAGGGTGGCACAGATACGCAGTATTTT. It codes for CATHSQGGTDTQYF.

The chain is built from TRBV27 and TRBJ2-7, with 9 bases aligning to TRBD1. Germline V gives CDR1 MNHEY, CDR2 SMNVEV (reference sequence). J was trimmed by 6 bases and V by 6 bases; bases with no gene match: 15. CDR3 length equals 16 residues. CDR3 DNA: TGTGCCAGCAGAAAGACAGGGGGTAGATCTATTAGCGAGCAGTACTTC. Protein: CASRKTGGRSISEQYF.

The CDR3 protein is CASSLNGNGYTF. The CDR3, as DNA: TGTGCCAGCAGCTTGAATGGCAATGGCTACACCTTC. The chain has TRBV7-9 and TRBJ1-2; unclear D gene. Germline lookup yields CDR1 SEHNR and CDR2 FQNEAQ (reference sequence). CDR3 length equals 12 residues. V was shortened by 3 bases and J by 6 bases, with 8 bases between the two germline ends. Full variable domain (missing parts from reference TRBV7-9 and TRBJ1-2): DTGVSQNPRHKITKRGQNVTFRCDPISEHNRLYWYRQTLGQGPEFLTYFQNEAQLEKSRLLSDRFSAERPKGSFSTLEIQRTEQGDSAMYLCASSLNGNGYTFGSGTRLTVV.

The rearrangement joins TRBV28 to TRBJ1-1; D possibly corresponds to TRBD1 (6 bases). Germline V gives CDR1 MDHEN, CDR2 SYDVKM. V shed 6 bases and J shed 4 bases, with 21 bases lying between them. CDR3 length: 16 residues. This CDR3 reads CASSSGYRAIGTEAFF. The CDR3 DNA reads as TGTGCCAGCAGCTCAGGTTACAGGGCGATCGGCACTGAAGCTTTCTTT.

The chain uses TRBV2 and TRBJ1-3, with a weak D call TRBD1 (5 bases). The CDR3 contains 15 residues. Trimming took off 7 bases at V and 1 base at J, with 14 bases between the two ends. Germline CDR1 and CDR2: SNHLY and FYNNEI. The CDR3 nucleotides read TGTGCCAGCATTTACGACAGCGCGTCTGGAAACACCATATATTTT. It translates to CASIYDSASGNTIYF.

This chain joins TRBV4-1 and TRBJ1-5, with D perhaps matching TRBD1 (5 bases). Germline V gene data show CDR1 as MGHRA and CDR2 as YSYEKL. This CDR3 is 16 amino acids long. The germline V and J ends were trimmed by 0 bases and 6 bases, with 15 bases remaining between them. This CDR3 is CASSQDPTRGTQPQHF. Written as DNA, the CDR3 is TGCGCCAGCAGCCAAGATCCTACGAGGGGTACTCAGCCCCAGCATTTT.

The chain employs TRBV6-5 and TRBJ2-7; D ambiguous. CDR1 is MNHEY and CDR2 is SVGAGI in the germline V gene. This CDR3 spans 14 amino acids. Trimming took 3 bases from V and 2 from J, leaving 11 bases between them. This CDR3 is CASSYLADPYEQYF. For the CDR3, the DNA is TGTGCCAGCAGTTATTTGGCGGACCCCTACGAGCAGTACTTC.

The chain combines TRBV10-3 with TRBJ1-5; possibly TRBD1 for D (5 bases). This CDR3 has 14 amino acids. The V end was cut by 6 bases, the J end by 3 bases, with 12 bases between. Per germline, CDR1 ENHRY and CDR2 SYGVKD. The CDR3 nucleotides are TGTGCCATCAGCCGGGACGGCTACAATCAGCCCCAGCATTTT. This encodes CAISRDGYNQPQHF.